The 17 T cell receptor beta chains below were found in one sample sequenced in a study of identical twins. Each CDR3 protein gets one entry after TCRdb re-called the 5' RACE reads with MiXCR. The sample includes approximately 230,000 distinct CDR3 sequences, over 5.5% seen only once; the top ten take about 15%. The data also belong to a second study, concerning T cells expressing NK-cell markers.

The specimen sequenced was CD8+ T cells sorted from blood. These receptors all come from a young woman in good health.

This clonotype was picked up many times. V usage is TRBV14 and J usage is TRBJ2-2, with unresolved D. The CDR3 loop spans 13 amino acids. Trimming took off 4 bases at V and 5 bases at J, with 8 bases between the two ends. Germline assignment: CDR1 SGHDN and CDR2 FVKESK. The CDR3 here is CASSRDPTGELFF. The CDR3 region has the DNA TGTGCCAGCAGCCGCGACCCTACCGGGGAGCTGTTTTTT.

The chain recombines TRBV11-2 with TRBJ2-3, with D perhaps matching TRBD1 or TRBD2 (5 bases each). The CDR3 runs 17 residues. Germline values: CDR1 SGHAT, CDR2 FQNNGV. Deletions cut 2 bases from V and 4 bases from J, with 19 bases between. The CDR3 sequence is CASSLSLTGARPDTQYF. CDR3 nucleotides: TGTGCCAGCAGCTTATCCCTCACCGGGGCTCGACCAGATACGCAGTATTTT. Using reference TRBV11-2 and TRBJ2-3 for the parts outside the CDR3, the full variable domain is EAGVAQSPRYKIIEKRQSVAFWCNPISGHATLYWYQQILGQGPKLLIQFQNNGVVDDSQLPKDRFSAERLKGVDSTLKIQPAKLEDSAVYLCASSLSLTGARPDTQYFGPGTRLTVL.

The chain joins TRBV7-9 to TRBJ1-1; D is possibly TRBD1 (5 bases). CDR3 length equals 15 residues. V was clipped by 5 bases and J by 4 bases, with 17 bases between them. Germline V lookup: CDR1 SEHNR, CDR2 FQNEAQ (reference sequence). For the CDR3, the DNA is TGTGCCAGCAGCCCCCCCGCAGGGTCCAGCACTGAAGCTTTCTTT. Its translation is CASSPPAGSSTEAFF. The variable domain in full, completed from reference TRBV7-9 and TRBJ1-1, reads DTGVSQNPRHKITKRGQNVTFRCDPISEHNRLYWYRQTLGQGPEFLTYFQNEAQLEKSRLLSDRFSAERPKGSFSTLEIQRTEQGDSAMYLCASSPPAGSSTEAFFGQGTRLTVV.

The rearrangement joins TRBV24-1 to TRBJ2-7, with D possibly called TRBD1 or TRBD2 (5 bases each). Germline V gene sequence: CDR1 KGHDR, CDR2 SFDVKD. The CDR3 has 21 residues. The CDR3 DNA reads TGTGGGGCCAGTGATTTGCCACCAGTGCCGGGGTGGGGGTTTCATTCCTACGAGCAGTACTTC. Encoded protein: CGASDLPPVPGWGFHSYEQYF.

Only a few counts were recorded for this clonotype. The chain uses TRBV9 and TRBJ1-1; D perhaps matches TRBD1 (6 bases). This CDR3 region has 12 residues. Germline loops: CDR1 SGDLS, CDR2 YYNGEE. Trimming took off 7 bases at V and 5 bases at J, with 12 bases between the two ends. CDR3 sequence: CASSGQGTEAFF. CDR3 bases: TGTGCCAGCTCCGGCCAGGGGACTGAAGCTTTCTTT.

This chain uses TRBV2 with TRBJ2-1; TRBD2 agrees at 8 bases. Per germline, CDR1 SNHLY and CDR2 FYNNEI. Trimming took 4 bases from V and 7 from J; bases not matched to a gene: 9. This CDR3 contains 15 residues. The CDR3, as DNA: TGTGCCAGCAGTGTGGGGGTGGGGACTAGAAATGAGCAGTTCTTC. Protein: CASSVGVGTRNEQFF.

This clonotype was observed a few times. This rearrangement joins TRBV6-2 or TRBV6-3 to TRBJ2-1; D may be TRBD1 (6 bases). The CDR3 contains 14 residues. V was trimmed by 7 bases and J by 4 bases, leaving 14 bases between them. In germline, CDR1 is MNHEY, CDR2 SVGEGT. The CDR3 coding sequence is TGTGCCAGCAACACAGGGCTGGCATACAATGAGCAGTTCTTC. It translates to CASNTGLAYNEQFF.

The CDR3 sequence: CASSLSGRIYNEQFF. The CDR3 DNA reads as TGTGCCAGCAGCTTAAGCGGGAGGATCTACAATGAGCAGTTCTTC. The chain carries TRBV7-2 and TRBJ2-1; 9 positions match TRBD2. The CDR3 has 15 residues. Germline V CDR1 and CDR2: SGHTA, FQGNSA. J lost 3 bases, V lost 2 bases, and 2 bases had no gene match.

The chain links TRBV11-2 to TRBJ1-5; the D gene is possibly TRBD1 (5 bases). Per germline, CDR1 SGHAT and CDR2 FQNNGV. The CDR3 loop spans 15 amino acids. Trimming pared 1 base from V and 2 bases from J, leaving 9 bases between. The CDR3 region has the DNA TGTGCCAGCAGCTTAGTAACAGGCGGCAATCAGCCCCAGCATTTT. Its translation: CASSLVTGGNQPQHF.

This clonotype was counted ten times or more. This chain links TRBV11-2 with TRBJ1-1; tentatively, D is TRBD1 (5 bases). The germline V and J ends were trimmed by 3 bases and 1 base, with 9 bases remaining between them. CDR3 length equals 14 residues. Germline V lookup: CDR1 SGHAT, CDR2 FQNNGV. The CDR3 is CASSLYRRNTEAFF. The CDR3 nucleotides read TGTGCCAGCAGCTTGTACAGGAGGAACACTGAAGCTTTCTTT.

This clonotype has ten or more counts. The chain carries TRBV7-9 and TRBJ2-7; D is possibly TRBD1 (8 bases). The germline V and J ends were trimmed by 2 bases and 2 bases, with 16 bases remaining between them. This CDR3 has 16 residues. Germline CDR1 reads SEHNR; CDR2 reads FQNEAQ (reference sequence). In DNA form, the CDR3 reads TGTGCCAGCAGCTTAAGTGGGGGGGGACAGGCCTACGAGCAGTACTTC. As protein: CASSLSGGGQAYEQYF.

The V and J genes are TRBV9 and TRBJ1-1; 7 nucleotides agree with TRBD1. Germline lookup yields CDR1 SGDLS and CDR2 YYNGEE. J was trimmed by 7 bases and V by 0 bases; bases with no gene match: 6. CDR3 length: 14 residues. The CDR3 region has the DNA TGTGCCAGCAGCGTAGCGGAGGGGGCGGGTGAAGCTTTCTTT. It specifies CASSVAEGAGEAFF.

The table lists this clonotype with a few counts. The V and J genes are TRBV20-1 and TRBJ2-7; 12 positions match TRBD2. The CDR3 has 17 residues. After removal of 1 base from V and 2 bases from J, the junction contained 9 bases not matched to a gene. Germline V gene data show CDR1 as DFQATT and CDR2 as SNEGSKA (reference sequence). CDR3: CSARVEGASGRAYEQYF. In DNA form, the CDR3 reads TGCAGTGCTAGAGTTGAGGGGGCTAGCGGGAGGGCCTACGAGCAGTACTTC.

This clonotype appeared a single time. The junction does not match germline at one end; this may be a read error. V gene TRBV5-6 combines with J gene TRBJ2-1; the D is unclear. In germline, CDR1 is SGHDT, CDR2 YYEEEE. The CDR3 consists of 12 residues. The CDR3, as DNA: TGTGCCATCAGCCTGGGTCCCACCGAGCAGTTCTTC. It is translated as CAISLGPTEQFF. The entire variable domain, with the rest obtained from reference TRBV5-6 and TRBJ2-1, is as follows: DAGVTQSPTHLIKTRGQQVTLRCSPKSGHDTVSWYQQALGQGPQFIFQYYEEEERQRGNFPDRFSGHQFPNYSSELNVNALLLGDSALYLCAISLGPTEQFFGPGTRLTVL.

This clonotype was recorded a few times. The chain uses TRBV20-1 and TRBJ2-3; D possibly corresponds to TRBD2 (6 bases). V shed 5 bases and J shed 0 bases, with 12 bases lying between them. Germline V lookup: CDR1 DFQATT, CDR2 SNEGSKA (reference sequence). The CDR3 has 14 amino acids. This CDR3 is CSALTRWSTDTQYF. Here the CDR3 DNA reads TGCAGTGCTCTGACTAGATGGAGCACAGATACGCAGTATTTT.

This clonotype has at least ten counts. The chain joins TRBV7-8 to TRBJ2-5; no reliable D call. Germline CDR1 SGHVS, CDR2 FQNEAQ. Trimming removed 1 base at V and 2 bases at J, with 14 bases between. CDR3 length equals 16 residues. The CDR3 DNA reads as TGTGCCAGCAGCTTAGAGGGCGCGAACTCTCAAGAGACCCAGTACTTC. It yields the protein CASSLEGANSQETQYF. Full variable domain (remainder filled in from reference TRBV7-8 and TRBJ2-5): GAGVSQSPRYKVAKRGQDVALRCDPISGHVSLFWYQQALGQGPEFLTYFQNEAQLDKSGLPSDRFFAERPEGSVSTLKIQRTQQEDSAVYLCASSLEGANSQETQYFGPGTRLLVL.

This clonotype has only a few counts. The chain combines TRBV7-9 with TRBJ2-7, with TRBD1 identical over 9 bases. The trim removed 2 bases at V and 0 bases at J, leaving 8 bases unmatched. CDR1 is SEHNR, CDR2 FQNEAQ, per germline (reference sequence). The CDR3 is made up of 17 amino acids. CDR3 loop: CASSLSSGTGSSYEQYF. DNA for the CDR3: TGTGCCAGCAGCTTATCCTCCGGGACAGGGAGCTCCTACGAGCAGTACTTC.